A selection of T cell receptor beta chains follows, all from one sample in a study of response to subunit inactivated influenza vaccine. From the RT-PCR reads, TCRdb called clonotypes with MiXCR, one entry per CDR3 protein. Among 500,000 to 600,000 distinct CDR3 sequences listed, 7.6% were seen once. The sequences come from PBMCs from blood, collected roughly 24 months after vaccination. These receptors came from a man aged 50-75 years who received an inactivated influenza vaccine. Both conserved end residues are part of each CDR3. Each record gives: V gene, clone size, J gene, D gene, CDR3 length, CDR3 DNA, CDR3 protein. D genes are given only for firm matches. Some rows have no size entry. The others give once, few or many, or a class for an expanded clone.

>TRBV18|few|TRBJ2-7|TRBD2|18
TGTGCCAGCTCACCTGGGGGTAGCGGGAGGGCCTCTCTCTCCGAGCAGTACTTC
CASSPGGSGRASLSEQYF
>TRBV10-3|many|TRBJ2-7|.|14
TGTGCCATCAGTTCACAGGAGGGCCTTTACGAGCAGTACTTC
CAISSQEGLYEQYF
>TRBV6-2/TRBV6-3|few|TRBJ2-3|.|15
TGTGCCAGCAGTTACGGGTCGGGGCCCACAGATACGCAGTATTTT
CASSYGSGPTDTQYF
>TRBV5-5|few|TRBJ2-3|.|15
TGTGCCAGCAGCTTGCCGAGAGGTGGCACAGATACGCAGTATTTT
CASSLPRGGTDTQYF
>TRBV11-2|.|TRBJ2-7|.|13
TGTGCCAGCAGCTTAGTTTCCGGGGTCGAGCAGTACTTC
CASSLVSGVEQYF
>TRBV29-1|.|TRBJ2-5|.|18
TGCAGCGTTGAAGAGATTATTCCGGGGTTCCCGTACCAAGAGACCCAGTACTTC
CSVEEIIPGFPYQETQYF
>TRBV4-3|many|TRBJ2-7|.|15
TGCGCCAGCAGCCAAGGGACAGCAAGCTCCTACGAGCAGTACTTC
CASSQGTASSYEQYF
>TRBV6-5|.|TRBJ2-3|TRBD1|16
TGTGCCAGCAGTTACAAACAGGGGGCGCCGATAGATACGCAGTATTTT
CASSYKQGAPIDTQYF
>TRBV28|few|TRBJ2-7|TRBD2|15
TGTGCCAGCGCCTCTGGGGGGGGGTTCGCCTACGAGCAGTACTTC
CASASGGGFAYEQYF
>TRBV12-5|few|TRBJ2-1|.|11
TGTGCTAGTGGCGCAAGTAGGGAGCAGTTCTTC
CASGASREQFF
>TRBV12-3/TRBV12-4|few|TRBJ2-1|TRBD2|16
TGTGCCAGCAGTCCCCCGGGACTAGCGCGGGTCAATGAGCAGTTCTTC
CASSPPGLARVNEQFF
>TRBV15|few|TRBJ2-7|.|15
TGTGCCACCAGCAGAGTATGGGGGTCCGGGGACGAGCAGTACTTC
CATSRVWGSGDEQYF
>TRBV7-8|many|TRBJ1-1|TRBD1|15
TGTGCCAGCAGCTTAGGGACAGGGGGAAGTTCTGAAGCTTTCTTT
CASSLGTGGSSEAFF
>TRBV29-1|.|TRBJ2-2|.|15
TGCAGCGTTGAGGGGTTAGCGACAAACACCGGGGAGCTGTTTTTT
CSVEGLATNTGELFF
>TRBV12-3/TRBV12-4|.|TRBJ1-2|TRBD1|13
TGTGCCAGCAGAGAACAGGGGGGCCATGGCTACACCTTC
CASREQGGHGYTF
>TRBV7-2|.|TRBJ1-1|.|14
TGTGCCAGCTGCTCGACCGGGCGGGGCACTGAAGCTTTCTTT
CASCSTGRGTEAFF
>TRBV6-2/TRBV6-3|many|TRBJ2-1|.|15
TGTGCCAGCAGTCGCAGGGGATGGGTGCGCAATGAGCAGTTCTTC
CASSRRGWVRNEQFF
>TRBV12-3/TRBV12-4|few|TRBJ1-2|TRBD1|12
TGTGCCAGCAGTTTGGGACAGGAGGGCTACACCTTC
CASSLGQEGYTF
>TRBV20-1|.|TRBJ1-6|.|13
TGCAGTGCGGGGGTCTTTCCTTATTCACCCCTCCACTTT
CSAGVFPYSPLHF
>TRBV4-3|few|TRBJ1-1|.|13
TGCGCCAGCAGCCCCTCACCCGCCACTGAAGCTTTCTTT
CASSPSPATEAFF
>TRBV5-4|many|TRBJ2-2|.|14
TGTGCCAGCAGCTTGGCAGGGGCCGCCGGGGAGCTGTTTTTT
CASSLAGAAGELFF
>TRBV6-1|few|TRBJ2-5|TRBD1|15
TGTGCCAGCGCCGTTTCCCGGACAGGGCGAGGGACCCAGTACTTC
CASAVSRTGRGTQYF
>TRBV3-1|.|TRBJ2-1|.|13
TGTGCCAGCAGCCAAAGGAGGGAACAGGGGCTGTTCTTC
CASSQRREQGLFF
>TRBV6-2/TRBV6-3|few|TRBJ1-6|TRBD1|15
TGTGCCAGCAGTTCCACCGGGACAGCGAACTCACCCCTCCACTTT
CASSSTGTANSPLHF
>TRBV12-3/TRBV12-4|few|TRBJ1-2|.|16
TGTGCCAGCAGCCCCTTTAAAAGGGGCTCTAACTATGGCTACACCTTC
CASSPFKRGSNYGYTF
>TRBV5-1|.|TRBJ2-3|TRBD2|19
TGCGCCAGCAGTCTCACAGCGGGAGGCCCCCGTGCTAGCACAGATACGCAGTATTTT
CASSLTAGGPRASTDTQYF
>TRBV29-1|few|TRBJ1-2|.|14
TGCAGCGTGTTAAGGACAGCGTCGGACGGACGCTACACCTTC
CSVLRTASDGRYTF
>TRBV5-1|.|TRBJ2-3|.|14
TGCGCCAGCAGCTTGTGGCGGAGCACAGATACGCAGTATTTT
CASSLWRSTDTQYF
>TRBV19|.|TRBJ1-4|.|15
TGTGCCAGTAGTGTGGACGGACGTGTTAATGAAAAACTGTTTTTT
CASSVDGRVNEKLFF
>TRBV6-1|few|TRBJ2-5|TRBD2|16
TGTGCCAGCACCGGGGCGAGACTAGCGGGGGGGGAGACCCAGTACTTC
CASTGARLAGGETQYF
>TRBV20-1|few|TRBJ2-7|TRBD2|14
TGCAGTGCTAGCCTTCGAGCGGGAGCTGGTGAGCAGTACTTC
CSASLRAGAGEQYF